The present entry profiles one T cell receptor (beta chain) with its context. As handled by the study authors: Counts of nucleated cells, estimated from reference gene primer amplification, were obtained. The table came from immunoSEQ multiplex PCR; TCRdb's copy has only in-frame clones and leaves some out. Clone size and the V and J calls come from that table; the DNA yielded D and trimming. Among more than 300,000 clones, roughly 90% were seen once, and the ten largest hold under 6.5%. The sample originates from a study of blood T cell repertoires in COVID-19. Across the whole study: There were acute and convalescent COVID-19 samples, and they came from the United States, Italy and Spain. T cells, B-cell-depleted T cells, or PBMCs provided the cDNA or gDNA that served as material.

Germline V gene data show CDR1 as MNHEY and CDR2 as SVGAGI. The CDR3 length is 15 residues. Trimming removed 5 bases at V and 4 bases at J, with 15 bases between. The sequenced sample was peripheral blood. The clonotype was recovered from a man younger than 35 who had recovered from COVID-19. This chain joins TRBV6-5 and TRBJ1-5; perhaps TRBD1 as D (5 bases). CDR3 sequence: CASSPTSTANQPQHF. The CDR3 DNA follows: TGTGCCAGCAGTCCCACTTCGACAGCTAATCAGCCCCAGCATTTT.